These 30 T cell receptor beta chains came from one sample sequenced in a study of identical twins. A single record per CDR3 protein comes from TCRdb applying MiXCR to the 5' RACE reads. Here the sample spans hundreds of thousands of distinct CDR3 sequences, 5.5% to 7.5% being singletons. Material for sequencing was naive T cells sorted from blood. These receptors were taken from a man younger than 30 in good health.

This clonotype was seen at least ten times. The V call is TRBV20-1, the J call TRBJ2-3, with D possibly being TRBD2 (6 bases). V lost 0 bases and J lost 5, with 15 bases in between. The length of the CDR3 is 15 residues. Germline V gene lookup returns CDR1 DFQATT and CDR2 SNEGSKA (reference sequence). CDR3 DNA: TGCAGTGCTAGAGATCTCGGGGGAGTTGAAGATACGCAGTATTTT. Residues: CSARDLGGVEDTQYF.

At least ten counts were recorded for this clonotype. The V gene is TRBV5-1, the J gene TRBJ2-1; a possible D gene is TRBD1 (6 bases). The V end was cut by 0 bases, the J end by 15 bases, with 13 bases between. Germline V gene lookup returns CDR1 SGHRS and CDR2 YFSETQ. The CDR3 consists of 12 residues. CDR3 residues: CASSLVGGDGFF. CDR3 DNA sequence: TGCGCCAGCAGCTTGGTAGGGGGAGACGGGTTCTTC.

This clonotype was detected many times. The J gene is TRBJ2-1, the V gene TRBV9, with a tentative D call TRBD2 (6 bases). Trimming cost V 0 bases and J 4 bases, with 14 bases left between them. CDR1 SGDLS and CDR2 YYNGEE come from the germline V gene. The CDR3 is 16 amino acids. CDR3 DNA sequence: TGTGCCAGCAGCGTAGATCCTAGGGACTTATACAATGAGCAGTTCTTC. Translating gives CASSVDPRDLYNEQFF.

This clonotype was detected ten times or more. The genes are TRBV12-5 and TRBJ2-1; D is uncertain. This CDR3 has 11 amino acids. The V end was cut by 2 bases, the J end by 7 bases, with 3 bases between. The germline V gene has CDR1 LGHNT and CDR2 FRNRAP. The DNA for the CDR3 is TGTGCTAGTGGTTTGAGGAATGAGCAGTTCTTC. The encoded protein is CASGLRNEQFF.

This clonotype was seen repeatedly, ten times or more. The rearrangement joins TRBV4-1 to TRBJ2-4, with D unclear. Between the trimmed V and J ends, which lost 2 bases and 11 bases, there was a span of 13 bases. CDR1 and CDR2 (germline): MGHRA, YSYEKL. This CDR3 spans 13 amino acids. The CDR3 nucleotides are TGCGCCAGCAGCCAATATCTTGGAGAAGTTCAGTACTTC. This sequence encodes CASSQYLGEVQYF.

For this clonotype: A much larger clone sits a single nucleotide away, making a read error possible. The chain uses TRBV27 and TRBJ1-6; D not resolved. The CDR3 has 16 amino acids. Germline values: CDR1 MNHEY, CDR2 SMNVEV (reference sequence). The CDR3 DNA reads TGTGCCAGCAGTTTAAGCGGTAGCTCCTGTAATTCACCCCTCCACTTT. Encoded protein: CASSLSGSSCNSPLHF.

Many counts were recorded for this clonotype. The V call is TRBV12-3 or TRBV12-4, the J call TRBJ2-1, with 9 bases matching TRBD2. V shed 6 bases and J 7 bases; nucleotides not matched to a gene: 7. CDR3 length: 14 residues. The CDR3 reads CASRHSGRRNEQFF. CDR3 sequence (DNA): TGTGCCAGCAGACATAGCGGGAGAAGAAATGAGCAGTTCTTC.

This clonotype was observed many times. The genes are TRBV20-1 and TRBJ2-1; 10 nucleotides line up with TRBD2. The CDR3 extends over 15 amino acids. Trimming removed 2 bases from V and 3 bases from J; junction bases left unmatched: 4. The germline gives CDR1 DFQATT, CDR2 SNEGSKA (reference sequence). The CDR3 here is CSARLAGVRYNEQFF. The CDR3 nucleotides read TGCAGTGCTAGACTAGCGGGAGTCCGCTACAATGAGCAGTTCTTC.

For the CDR3, the DNA is TGCGCCAGCAGCCGAGACACCGGGACTAGCCTCCATTACAATGAGCAGTTCTTC. Translation gives CASSRDTGTSLHYNEQFF. The genes are TRBV4-3 and TRBJ2-1, with 9 bases aligning to TRBD2. J gave up 4 bases and V 4 bases, and 14 bases lay outside the gene matches. Germline CDR1 is LGHNA and CDR2 is YSLEER. The CDR3 spans 18 residues.

This clonotype was seen repeatedly, ten times or more. The chain links TRBV20-1 to TRBJ1-5, with D possibly being TRBD1 (5 bases). The V end lost 7 bases, the J end lost 4 bases, and 14 bases lay between the germline ends. The germline V gene has CDR1 DFQATT and CDR2 SNEGSKA (reference sequence). The CDR3 spans 13 residues. CDR3 sequence reads: CSVRTRDNQPQHF. The CDR3 DNA follows: TGCAGTGTTCGGACACGGGATAATCAGCCCCAGCATTTT.

This clonotype came up many times. The rearrangement links TRBV12-3 or TRBV12-4 to TRBJ1-1; no definite D call. V was pared by 3 bases and J by 3 bases, with 17 bases between. The CDR3 sequence is 16 residues long. The CDR3 loop reads CASSFGGRPGYTEAFF. CDR3 DNA sequence: TGTGCCAGCAGTTTCGGAGGGCGCCCCGGGTACACTGAAGCTTTCTTT.

At least ten counts were recorded for this clonotype. The rearrangement links TRBV12-3 or TRBV12-4 to TRBJ2-3; 7 bases agree with TRBD1. The CDR3 totals 14 residues. V shed 6 bases and J 3 bases; nucleotides not matched to a gene: 6. This chain's CDR3 is CASSWTGLTDTQYF. The CDR3 DNA is TGTGCCAGCAGCTGGACAGGACTTACAGATACGCAGTATTTT.

This clonotype was seen repeatedly, ten times or more. V is TRBV5-1 and J is TRBJ2-2, with TRBD2 matching over 8 bases. CDR3 length equals 16 residues. V lost 1 base, J lost 1 base, and 3 bases stayed unmatched. Germline V lookup: CDR1 SGHRS, CDR2 YFSETQ. The CDR3 protein is CASSLQGLENTGELFF. Here the CDR3 DNA reads TGCGCCAGCAGCTTGCAGGGACTAGAGAACACCGGGGAGCTGTTTTTT. Based on the CDR3 plus reference TRBV5-1 and TRBJ2-2, the full variable domain is KAGVTQTPRYLIKTRGQQVTLSCSPISGHRSVSWYQQTPGQGLQFLFEYFSETQRNKGNFPGRFSGRQFSNSRSEMNVSTLELGDSALYLCASSLQGLENTGELFFGEGSRLTVL.

This clonotype has at least ten counts. The rearrangement uses TRBV5-1 and TRBJ2-1; D gene uncertain. This CDR3 spans 12 amino acids. Per the germline V gene, CDR1 is SGHRS and CDR2 is YFSETQ. Trimming left V 0 bases short and J 8 bases short, with 6 bases between. CDR3 in amino acids: CASSLGLHEQFF. CDR3 sequence (DNA): TGCGCCAGCAGCTTGGGTTTGCATGAGCAGTTCTTC.

This clonotype was seen many times. CDR3 protein: CASRGGAGTGELFF. CDR3 coding DNA: TGCGCCAGCAGGGGGGGCGCGGGGACCGGGGAGCTGTTTTTT. The J gene is TRBJ2-2, the V gene TRBV4-1; possibly TRBD1 or TRBD2 for D (6 bases each). This CDR3 spans 14 amino acids. V lost 6 bases and J 5 bases, leaving 13 bases between the germline ends. From germline, CDR1 is MGHRA and CDR2 YSYEKL.

This clonotype was seen repeatedly, ten times or more. The gene calls are TRBV24-1 and TRBJ2-3, with D unclear. Trimming stripped 7 bases from V and 1 base from J, with 14 bases between. CDR3 length: 15 amino acids. Per germline, CDR1 KGHDR and CDR2 SFDVKD. DNA for the CDR3: TGTGCCACCAGCCAAAGCCCGGGCCGCACAGATACGCAGTATTTT. Translating it yields CATSQSPGRTDTQYF.

The gene calls are TRBV5-1 and TRBJ2-2; possibly TRBD1 or TRBD2 for D (6 bases each). The CDR3 has 12 residues. The germline V gene encodes CDR1 SGHRS and CDR2 YFSETQ. V gave up 4 bases and J gave up 12 bases, with 13 bases separating them. CDR3 in amino acids: CASSPEGGKLFF. The CDR3 region has the DNA TGCGCCAGCAGCCCGGAGGGGGGAAAGCTGTTTTTT. The full variable domain, rest sourced from reference TRBV5-1 and TRBJ2-2, is KAGVTQTPRYLIKTRGQQVTLSCSPISGHRSVSWYQQTPGQGLQFLFEYFSETQRNKGNFPGRFSGRQFSNSRSEMNVSTLELGDSALYLCASSPEGGKLFFGEGSRLTVL.

This clonotype was counted at least ten times. This chain links TRBV29-1 with TRBJ2-7, with D hard to call. The CDR3 loop spans 14 amino acids. V lost 0 bases to trimming and J lost 2 bases, with 11 bases between them. From germline, CDR1 is SQVTM and CDR2 ANQGSEA. CDR3 DNA: TGCAGCGTTGAAGATGGCTACGAGACCTACGAGCAGTACTTC. It specifies CSVEDGYETYEQYF.

This clonotype was seen repeatedly, ten times or more. The rearrangement joins TRBV5-1 to TRBJ2-7; 13 bases map to TRBD2. The CDR3 has 15 residues. J lost 2 bases, V lost 4 bases, and 3 bases had no gene match. CDR1 SGHRS and CDR2 YFSETQ come from the germline V gene. The CDR3 DNA reads as TGCGCCAGCAGCAATGGACTAGCGGGGGCCTACGAGCAGTACGTC. Amino acids: CASSNGLAGAYEQYV.

This clonotype has just a few counts. The chain joins TRBV11-1 to TRBJ2-7; 14 nucleotides align to TRBD2. CDR3 length: 18 residues. Trimming took 5 bases from V and 2 from J; bases not matched to a gene: 11. The germline V gene encodes CDR1 SGHAT and CDR2 FQDESV (reference sequence). Here the CDR3 DNA reads TGTGCCAGCAGCGCTTGGGACAGGGGACTAGCGGGAGCCTACGAGCAGTACTTC. Residues: CASSAWDRGLAGAYEQYF.

This clonotype was found a few times. The rearrangement uses TRBV7-8 and TRBJ2-1, with D unresolved. Trimming shortened V by 5 bases and J by 2 bases, and 19 bases separated the two germline ends. The CDR3 loop spans 17 amino acids. Germline V gene data show CDR1 as SGHVS and CDR2 as FQNEAQ. The chain's CDR3 is CASSNKRFQATYNEQFF. CDR3 DNA: TGTGCCAGCAGCAACAAGCGATTCCAGGCGACCTACAATGAGCAGTTCTTC.

This clonotype has at least ten counts. The CDR3 protein is CASSPEWESGRATGELFF. The CDR3 DNA is TGTGCCAGCAGTCCAGAGTGGGAGAGCGGGAGGGCCACCGGGGAGCTGTTTTTT. J is TRBJ2-2 and V is TRBV12-3 or TRBV12-4, with 10 bases fitting TRBD2. The CDR3 has 18 residues. V lost 5 bases, J lost 4 bases, and 13 bases stayed unmatched.

The V and J genes are TRBV19 and TRBJ2-1; the D gene could be TRBD1 or TRBD2 (5 bases each). Looked up from germline, CDR1 is LNHDA and CDR2 is SQIVND (reference sequence). The CDR3 runs to 15 residues. Trimming shortened V by 4 bases and J by 4 bases, and 14 bases separated the two germline ends. The CDR3 here is CASSTSRGRYNEQFF. The CDR3 coding sequence is TGTGCCAGTAGTACCTCTCGGGGCAGATACAATGAGCAGTTCTTC.

In this sample, this clonotype turned up many times. V usage is TRBV12-3 or TRBV12-4 and J usage is TRBJ2-5, with no clear D. CDR3 length equals 14 residues. V was cut by 6 bases and J by 5 bases, with 16 bases left in between. The CDR3 protein is CASSKWSEFETQYF. The CDR3 nucleotides read TGTGCCAGCAGCAAGTGGTCAGAGTTCGAGACCCAGTACTTC.

The chain combines TRBV30 with TRBJ2-3; a weak D match, TRBD1 (6 bases). Germline assignment: CDR1 GTSNPN and CDR2 SVGIG (reference sequence). This CDR3 comprises 17 residues. V lost 5 bases and J lost 6, with 27 bases in between. This CDR3 reads CAWEQGQGLLVYDTQYF. The CDR3 nucleotides read TGTGCCTGGGAGCAGGGGCAGGGGCTTCTAGTTTACGATACGCAGTATTTT.

With regard to this clonotype: A much larger clone differs by one base, so this may be a read error. J is TRBJ2-7 and V is TRBV20-1; D unresolved. The CDR3 totals 12 residues. Germline V lookup: CDR1 DFQATT, CDR2 SNEGSKA (reference sequence). Trimming took off 5 bases at V and 1 base at J, with 9 bases between the two ends. CDR3 amino acids: CSAWTRSYEQYF. The CDR3, as DNA: TGCAGTGCTTGGACGAGGTCCTACGAGCAGTACTTC.

This clonotype was detected many times. CDR3 loop: CAISATGAAFF. CDR3 nucleotide sequence: TGTGCCATCAGCGCGACAGGGGCGGCGTTCTTC. The rearrangement uses TRBV10-3 and TRBJ2-1, with 8 bases lining up with TRBD1. Germline assignment: CDR1 ENHRY and CDR2 SYGVKD. The V and J ends lost 6 bases and 15 bases, in that order; junction bases with no gene match: 7. CDR3 size: 11 residues.

This clonotype turned up a few times. This chain uses TRBV15 with TRBJ1-1; possible D gene TRBD1, 6 bases. From germline, CDR1 is LNHNV and CDR2 YYDKDF (reference sequence). Trimming cost V 0 bases and J 4 bases, with 15 bases left between them. CDR3 length: 16 amino acids. CDR3 nucleotide sequence: TGTGCCACCAGCAGAGATCTGGCCAGGGGAGGCACTGAAGCTTTCTTT. This translates into CATSRDLARGGTEAFF.

The CDR3 nucleotides read TGTGCCACCAGTGACCCGGACACGGCCCAAGAGACCCAGTACTTC. As protein: CATSDPDTAQETQYF. The chain recombines TRBV24-1 with TRBJ2-5; tentatively, D is TRBD1 (5 bases). The CDR3 consists of 15 residues. Germline V CDR1 and CDR2: KGHDR, SFDVKD. V was clipped by 4 bases and J by 1 base, with 12 bases between them.

The J gene is TRBJ2-1, the V gene TRBV7-9, with D maybe TRBD2 (6 bases). Trimming removed 6 bases at V and 10 bases at J, with 19 bases between. In germline, CDR1 is SEHNR, CDR2 FQNEAQ (reference sequence). This CDR3 spans 14 amino acids. CDR3 amino acids: CASSTGTPAGEQFF. As DNA, the CDR3 is TGTGCCAGCAGTACCGGGACCCCGGCGGGGGAGCAGTTCTTC.